The sequence of this T cell receptor (beta chain) was determined in a study of neurological immune-mediated disorders. Broader study findings: The greatest TCR clonal expansion appeared in HTLV-1-associated myelopathy and the smallest, falling below healthy controls, in multiple sclerosis.

Remarks on this clonotype: Antigen: not known.

The authors made cDNA by 5'RACE with 10-nucleotide random UMIs. Over 160 million TCR-beta sequences (from 15-18 subjects) were yielded by each sequencing run. TCRdb processed the 5' RACE reads anew with MiXCR; each CDR3 protein has one entry. The sample consists of about 66,000 distinct CDR3 sequences, around a tenth of them appearing once. The V gene lost 3 bases and the J gene lost 0 bases, with 10 bases spanning the gap. Germline V CDR1 and CDR2: SQVTM, ANQGSEA. The CDR3 is made up of 14 amino acids. As for time point: longitudinal time-point 2. Maryland, USA blood bank volunteers served as healthy controls.

Source material: PBMCs. This sequence originates from a man between 25 and 39 years old in good health. The rearrangement links TRBV29-1 to TRBJ2-3; possible D gene TRBD2, 6 bases. CDR3 DNA: TGCAGCGTTGAGGGCGGGACTAGCACAGATACGCAGTATTTT. Residues: CSVEGGTSTDTQYF.